This T cell receptor beta chain was sequenced for a study of blood T cell repertoires in COVID-19. Study summary: The origin of the acute and convalescent COVID-19 samples was the United States, Italy and Spain. PBMCs, B-cell-depleted T cells, or T cells provided the cDNA or gDNA that made up the material.

Source study methods: Reference gene primer amplification in the assay estimated nucleated cell counts. Sequenced by immunoSEQ multiplex PCR; TCRdb stores in-frame clones only, minus some. That table furnishes V, J and clone size, whereas the DNA furnished D and trimming. Of about 67,000 clones listed, around 87% are singletons. Germline CDR1 reads MNHEY; CDR2 reads SVGEGT. The ends were cut back, 2 bases at V and 4 bases at J, with 14 bases in the middle. There are 15 residues in the CDR3. The chain has TRBV6-2 or TRBV6-3 and TRBJ1-2, with D tentatively TRBD1 (6 bases). This receptor was taken from a man between 45 and 60 years old with active COVID-19. The sample comprised peripheral blood. As DNA, the CDR3 is TGTGCCAGCAGTTACCCCGGACAGCTGGGCTATGGCTACACCTTC. It translates to CASSYPGQLGYGYTF.